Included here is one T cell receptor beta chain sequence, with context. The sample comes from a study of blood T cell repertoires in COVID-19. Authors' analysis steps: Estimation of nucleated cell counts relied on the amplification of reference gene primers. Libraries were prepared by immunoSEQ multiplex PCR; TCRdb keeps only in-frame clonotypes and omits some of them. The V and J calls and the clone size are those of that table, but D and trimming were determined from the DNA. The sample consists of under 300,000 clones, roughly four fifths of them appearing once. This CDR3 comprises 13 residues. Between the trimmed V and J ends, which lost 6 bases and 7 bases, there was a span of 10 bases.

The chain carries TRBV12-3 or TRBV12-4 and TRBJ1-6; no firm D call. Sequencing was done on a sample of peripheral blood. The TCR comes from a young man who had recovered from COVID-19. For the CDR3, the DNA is TGTGCCAGCAGCGAGGGAGAGAATTCACCCCTCCACTTT. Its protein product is CASSEGENSPLHF.